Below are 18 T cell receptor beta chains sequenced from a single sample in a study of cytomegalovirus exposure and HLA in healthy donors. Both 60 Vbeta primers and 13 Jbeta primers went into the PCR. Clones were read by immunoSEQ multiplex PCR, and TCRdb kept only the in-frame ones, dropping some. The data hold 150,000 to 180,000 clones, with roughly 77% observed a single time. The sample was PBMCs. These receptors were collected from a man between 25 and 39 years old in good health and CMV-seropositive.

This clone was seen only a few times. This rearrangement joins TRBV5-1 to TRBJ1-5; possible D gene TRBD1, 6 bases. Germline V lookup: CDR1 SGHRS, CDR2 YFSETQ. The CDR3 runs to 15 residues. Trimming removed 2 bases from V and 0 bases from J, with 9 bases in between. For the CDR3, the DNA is TGCGCCAGCAGCTTACAGGGTGCTAGCAATCAGCCCCAGCATTTT. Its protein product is CASSLQGASNQPQHF.

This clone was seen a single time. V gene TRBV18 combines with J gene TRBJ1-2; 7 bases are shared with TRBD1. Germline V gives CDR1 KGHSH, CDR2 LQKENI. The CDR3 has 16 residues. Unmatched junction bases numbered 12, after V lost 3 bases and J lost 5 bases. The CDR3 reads CASSPLAGTELYGYTF. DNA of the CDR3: TGTGCCAGCTCACCTCTCGCTGGGACAGAACTTTATGGCTACACCTTC.

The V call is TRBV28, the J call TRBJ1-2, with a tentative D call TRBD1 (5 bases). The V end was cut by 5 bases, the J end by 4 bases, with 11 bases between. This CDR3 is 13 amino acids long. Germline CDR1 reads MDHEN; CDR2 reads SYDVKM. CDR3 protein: CASSLGGSYGYTF. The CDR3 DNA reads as TGTGCCAGCAGTCTGGGGGGGTCCTATGGCTACACCTTC.

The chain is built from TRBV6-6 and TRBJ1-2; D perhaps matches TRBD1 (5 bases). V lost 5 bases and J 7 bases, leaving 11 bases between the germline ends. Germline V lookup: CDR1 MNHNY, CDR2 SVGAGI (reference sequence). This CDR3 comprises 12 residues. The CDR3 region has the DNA TGTGCCAGCAGTCCACAGGCGCTTGGCTACACCTTC. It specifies CASSPQALGYTF.

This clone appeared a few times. The CDR3 sequence is CAWTPGLADNEQFF. CDR3 nucleotide sequence: TGTGCCTGGACTCCGGGACTAGCGGACAATGAGCAGTTCTTC. The V gene is TRBV30, the J gene TRBJ2-1, with 11 nucleotides matching TRBD2. In germline, CDR1 is GTSNPN, CDR2 SVGIG (reference sequence). J gave up 5 bases and V 4 bases, and 4 bases lay outside the gene matches. This CDR3 region has 14 residues.

The CDR3 reads CASSQFLYYEQYF. In DNA form, the CDR3 reads TGTGCCAGCAGCCAATTCCTTTATTACGAGCAGTACTTC. The genes are TRBV14 and TRBJ2-7; D remains ambiguous. Germline V lookup: CDR1 SGHDN, CDR2 FVKESK. The CDR3 loop spans 13 amino acids. V was pared by 2 bases and J by 4 bases, with 9 bases between. The variable domain in full, completed from reference TRBV14 and TRBJ2-7, reads EAGVTQFPSHSVIEKGQTVTLRCDPISGHDNLYWYRRVMGKEIKFLLHFVKESKQDESGMPNNRFLAERTGGTYSTLKVQPAELEDSGVYFCASSQFLYYEQYFGPGTRLTVT.

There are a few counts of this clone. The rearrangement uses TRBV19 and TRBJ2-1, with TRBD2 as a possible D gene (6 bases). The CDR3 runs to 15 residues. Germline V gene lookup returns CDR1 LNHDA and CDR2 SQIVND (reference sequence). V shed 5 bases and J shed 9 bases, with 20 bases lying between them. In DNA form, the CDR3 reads TGTGCCAGTAGTCCTATGGAGGGTCTTACGGTTGAGCAGTTCTTC. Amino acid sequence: CASSPMEGLTVEQFF.

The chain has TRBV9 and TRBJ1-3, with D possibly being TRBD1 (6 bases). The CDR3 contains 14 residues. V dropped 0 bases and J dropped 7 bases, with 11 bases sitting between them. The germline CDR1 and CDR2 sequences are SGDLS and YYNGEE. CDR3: CASSVDGGENTIYF. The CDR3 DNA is TGTGCCAGCAGCGTAGATGGGGGCGAGAACACCATATATTTT.

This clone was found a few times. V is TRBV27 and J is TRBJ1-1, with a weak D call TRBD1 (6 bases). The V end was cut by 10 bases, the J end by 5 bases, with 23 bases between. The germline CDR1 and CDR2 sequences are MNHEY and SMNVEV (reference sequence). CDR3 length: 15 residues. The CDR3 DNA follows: TGTGCCACTAAAGGGGGTCACGGAAGGGAAACTGAAGCTTTCTTT. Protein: CATKGGHGRETEAFF.

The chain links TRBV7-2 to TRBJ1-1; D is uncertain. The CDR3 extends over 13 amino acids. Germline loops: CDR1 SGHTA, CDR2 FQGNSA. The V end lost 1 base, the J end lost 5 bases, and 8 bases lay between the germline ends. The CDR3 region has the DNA TGTGCCAGCAGCTTAGACGGGGTAACTGAAGCTTTCTTT. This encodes CASSLDGVTEAFF.

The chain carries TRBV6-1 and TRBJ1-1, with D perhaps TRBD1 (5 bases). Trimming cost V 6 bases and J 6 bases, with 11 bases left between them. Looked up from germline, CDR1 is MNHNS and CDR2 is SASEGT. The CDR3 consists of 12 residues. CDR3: CASRQDYAEAFF. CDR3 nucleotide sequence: TGTGCCAGCAGACAGGATTACGCTGAAGCTTTCTTT.

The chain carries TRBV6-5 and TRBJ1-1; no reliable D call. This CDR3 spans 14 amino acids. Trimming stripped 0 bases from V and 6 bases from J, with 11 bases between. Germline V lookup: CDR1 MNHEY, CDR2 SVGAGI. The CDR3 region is CASSYSRGWAEAFF. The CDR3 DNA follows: TGTGCCAGCAGTTACTCACGAGGGTGGGCTGAAGCTTTCTTT.

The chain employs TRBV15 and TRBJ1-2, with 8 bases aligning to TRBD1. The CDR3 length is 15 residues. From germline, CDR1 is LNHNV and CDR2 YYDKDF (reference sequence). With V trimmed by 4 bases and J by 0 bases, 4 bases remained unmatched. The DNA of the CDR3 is TGTGCCACCAGCAAAGACAGGGGCTCTAACTATGGCTACACCTTC. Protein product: CATSKDRGSNYGYTF.

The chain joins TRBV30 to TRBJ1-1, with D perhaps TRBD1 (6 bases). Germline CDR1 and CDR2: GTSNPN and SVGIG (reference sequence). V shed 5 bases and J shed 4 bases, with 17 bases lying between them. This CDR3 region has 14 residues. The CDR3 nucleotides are TGTGCCTGGGCCACGGGGGCGGGGGGCACTGAAGCTTTCTTT. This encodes CAWATGAGGTEAFF.

In DNA form, the CDR3 reads TGTGCCAGCACCTCCAATGAGCAGTTCTTC. Protein sequence: CASTSNEQFF. This chain connects TRBV2 to TRBJ2-1; D remains ambiguous. The V end lost 7 bases, the J end lost 6 bases, and 4 bases lay between the germline ends. The CDR3 covers 10 residues. CDR1 is SNHLY and CDR2 is FYNNEI in the germline V gene.

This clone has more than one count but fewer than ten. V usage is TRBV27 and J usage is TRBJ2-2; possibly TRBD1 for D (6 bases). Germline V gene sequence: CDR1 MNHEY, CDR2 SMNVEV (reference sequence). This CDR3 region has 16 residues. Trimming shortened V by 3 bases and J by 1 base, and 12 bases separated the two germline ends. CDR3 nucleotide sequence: TGTGCCAGCAGTTTCCGCCCAGGGGTGAACACCGGGGAGCTGTTTTTT. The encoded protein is CASSFRPGVNTGELFF.

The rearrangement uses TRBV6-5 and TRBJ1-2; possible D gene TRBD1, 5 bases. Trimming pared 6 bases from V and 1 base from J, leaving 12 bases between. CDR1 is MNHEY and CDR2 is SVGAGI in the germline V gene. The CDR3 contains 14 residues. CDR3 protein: CASSLRGVNYGYTF. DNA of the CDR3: TGTGCCAGCAGCCTGCGGGGGGTTAACTATGGCTACACCTTC.

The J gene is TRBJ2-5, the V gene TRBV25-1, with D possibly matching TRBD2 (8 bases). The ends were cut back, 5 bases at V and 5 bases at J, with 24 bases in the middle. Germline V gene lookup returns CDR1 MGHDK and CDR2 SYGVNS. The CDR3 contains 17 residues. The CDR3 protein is CASSRSRGGRRGETQYF. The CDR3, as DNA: TGTGCCAGCAGTCGCTCCCGGGGGGGGCGCAGGGGGGAGACCCAGTACTTC.